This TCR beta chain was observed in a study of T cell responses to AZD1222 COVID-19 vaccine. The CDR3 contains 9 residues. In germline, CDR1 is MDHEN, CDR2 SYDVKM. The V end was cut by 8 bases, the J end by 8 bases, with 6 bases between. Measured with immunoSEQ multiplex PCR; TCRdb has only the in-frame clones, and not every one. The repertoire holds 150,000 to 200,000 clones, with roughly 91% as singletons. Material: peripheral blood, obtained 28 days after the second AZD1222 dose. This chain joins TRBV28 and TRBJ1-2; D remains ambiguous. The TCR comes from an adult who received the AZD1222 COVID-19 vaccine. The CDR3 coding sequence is TGTGCCAGCGGTAGGGGCTACACCTTC. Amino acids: CASGRGYTF.